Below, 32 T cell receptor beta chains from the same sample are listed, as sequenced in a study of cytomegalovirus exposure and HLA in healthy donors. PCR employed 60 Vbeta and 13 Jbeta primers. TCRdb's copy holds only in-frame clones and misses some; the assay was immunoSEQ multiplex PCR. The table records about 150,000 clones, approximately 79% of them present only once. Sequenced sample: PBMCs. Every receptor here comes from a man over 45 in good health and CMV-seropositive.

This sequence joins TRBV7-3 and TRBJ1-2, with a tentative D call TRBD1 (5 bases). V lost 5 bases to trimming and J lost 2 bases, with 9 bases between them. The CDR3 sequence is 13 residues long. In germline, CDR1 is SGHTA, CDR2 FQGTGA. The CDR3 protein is CASSPQENYGYTF. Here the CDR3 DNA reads TGTGCCAGCAGCCCACAGGAGAACTATGGCTACACCTTC.

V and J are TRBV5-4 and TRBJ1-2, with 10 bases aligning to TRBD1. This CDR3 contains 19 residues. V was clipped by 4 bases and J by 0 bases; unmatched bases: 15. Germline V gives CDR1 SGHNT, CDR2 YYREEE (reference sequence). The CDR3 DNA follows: TGTGCCAGCAGCACCACCGGGACAGGGGCGCCACGTTCTAACTATGGCTACACCTTC. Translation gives CASSTTGTGAPRSNYGYTF.

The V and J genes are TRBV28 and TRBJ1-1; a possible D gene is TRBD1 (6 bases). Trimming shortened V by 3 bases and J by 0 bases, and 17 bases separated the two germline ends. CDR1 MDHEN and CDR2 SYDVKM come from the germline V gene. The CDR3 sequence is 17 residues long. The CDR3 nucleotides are TGTGCCAGCAGTTTCAGCGGATGGGGGACAATGAACACTGAAGCTTTCTTT. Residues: CASSFSGWGTMNTEAFF.

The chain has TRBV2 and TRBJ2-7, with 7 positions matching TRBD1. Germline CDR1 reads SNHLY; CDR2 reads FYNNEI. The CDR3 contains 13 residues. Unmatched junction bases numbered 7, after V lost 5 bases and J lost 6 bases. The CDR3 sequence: CASSYRDSFEQYF. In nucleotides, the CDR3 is TGTGCCAGCAGTTACCGGGACAGTTTCGAGCAGTACTTC.

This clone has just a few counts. DNA of the CDR3: TGTGCCAGCAGTTTAGAGGGGGCTTATGGCTACACCTTC. Amino acid sequence: CASSLEGAYGYTF. V and J are TRBV27 and TRBJ1-2; 7 positions match TRBD1. The CDR3 has 13 amino acids. With 2 bases clipped from V and 5 bases from J, the junction kept 2 bases outside the gene matches. Germline loops: CDR1 MNHEY, CDR2 SMNVEV (reference sequence).

CDR3: CASSILAGVVNEQFF. CDR3 DNA: TGCGCCAGCAGCATACTAGCGGGAGTCGTCAATGAGCAGTTCTTC. V and J are TRBV5-1 and TRBJ2-1; TRBD2 matches 11 bases. The CDR3 contains 15 residues. Per germline, CDR1 SGHRS and CDR2 YFSETQ. The V gene end was trimmed by 4 bases and the J gene end by 6 bases; junction bases not matched to a gene: 6. The full variable domain, its missing parts supplied by reference TRBV5-1 and TRBJ2-1, is KAGVTQTPRYLIKTRGQQVTLSCSPISGHRSVSWYQQTPGQGLQFLFEYFSETQRNKGNFPGRFSGRQFSNSRSEMNVSTLELGDSALYLCASSILAGVVNEQFFGPGTRLTVL.

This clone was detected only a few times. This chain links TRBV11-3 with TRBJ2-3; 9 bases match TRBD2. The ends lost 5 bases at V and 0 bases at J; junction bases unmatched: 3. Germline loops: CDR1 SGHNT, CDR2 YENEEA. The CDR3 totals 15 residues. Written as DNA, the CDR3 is TGTGCCAGCAGCGGTAGCGGGAGAAGCACAGATACGCAGTATTTT. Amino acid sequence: CASSGSGRSTDTQYF.

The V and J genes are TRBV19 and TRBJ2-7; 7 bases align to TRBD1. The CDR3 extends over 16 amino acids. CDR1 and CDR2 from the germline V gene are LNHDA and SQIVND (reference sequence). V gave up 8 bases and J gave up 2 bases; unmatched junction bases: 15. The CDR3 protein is CASGTTQGHLTYEQYF. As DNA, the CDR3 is TGTGCCAGTGGTACCACACAGGGGCACCTCACCTACGAGCAGTACTTC.

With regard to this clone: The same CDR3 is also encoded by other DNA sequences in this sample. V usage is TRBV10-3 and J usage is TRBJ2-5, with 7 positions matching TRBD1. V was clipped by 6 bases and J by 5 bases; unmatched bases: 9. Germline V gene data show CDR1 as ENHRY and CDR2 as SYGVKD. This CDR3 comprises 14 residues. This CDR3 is CAISLTGKGETQYF. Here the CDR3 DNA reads TGTGCCATCAGCCTGACAGGGAAGGGGGAGACCCAGTACTTC.

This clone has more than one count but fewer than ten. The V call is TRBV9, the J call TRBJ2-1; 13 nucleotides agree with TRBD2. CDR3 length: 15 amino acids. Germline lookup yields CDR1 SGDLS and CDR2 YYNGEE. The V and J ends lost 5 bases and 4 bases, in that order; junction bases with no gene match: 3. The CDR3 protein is CASSGLAGEYNEQFF. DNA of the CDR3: TGTGCCAGCAGTGGACTAGCGGGAGAATACAATGAGCAGTTCTTC.

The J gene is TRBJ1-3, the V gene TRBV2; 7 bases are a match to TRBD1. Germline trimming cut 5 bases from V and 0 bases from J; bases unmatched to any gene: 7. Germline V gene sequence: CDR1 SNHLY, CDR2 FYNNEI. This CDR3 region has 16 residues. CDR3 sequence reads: CASSIQGVHSGNTIYF. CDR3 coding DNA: TGTGCCAGCAGTATCCAGGGGGTCCACTCTGGAAACACCATATATTTT.

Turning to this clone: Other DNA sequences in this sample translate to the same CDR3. CDR3 residues: CASSLGRDYEQYF. In DNA, the CDR3 is TGTGCCAGCAGTCTCGGACGGGACTACGAGCAGTACTTC. The genes are TRBV28 and TRBJ2-7; weak D call: TRBD2 (5 bases). The CDR3 sequence is 13 residues long. CDR1 MDHEN and CDR2 SYDVKM come from the germline V gene. Trimming stripped 5 bases from V and 3 bases from J, with 11 bases between.

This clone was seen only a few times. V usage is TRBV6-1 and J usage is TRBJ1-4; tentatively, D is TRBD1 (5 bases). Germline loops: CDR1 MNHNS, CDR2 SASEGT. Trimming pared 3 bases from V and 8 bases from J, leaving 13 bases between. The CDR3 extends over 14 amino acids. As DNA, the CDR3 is TGTGCCAGCAGTGAGGTCGGGGGAGGCGAAAAACTGTTTTTT. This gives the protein CASSEVGGGEKLFF.

CDR3 bases: TGTGCCAGCAGCTCATCCACCAGGACAGGCTACGAGCAGTACTTC. This gives the protein CASSSSTRTGYEQYF. The chain uses TRBV11-2 and TRBJ2-7, with 7 bases fitting TRBD1. Germline CDR1 is SGHAT and CDR2 is FQNNGV. The CDR3 sequence is 15 residues long. The V and J ends lost 4 bases and 3 bases, in that order; junction bases with no gene match: 9.

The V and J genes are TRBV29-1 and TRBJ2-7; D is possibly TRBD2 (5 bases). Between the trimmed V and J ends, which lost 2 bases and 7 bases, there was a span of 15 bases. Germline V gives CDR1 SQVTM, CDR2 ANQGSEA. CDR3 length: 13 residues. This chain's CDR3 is CSVESSKGGEQYF. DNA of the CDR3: TGCAGCGTTGAAAGTTCCAAAGGCGGGGAGCAGTACTTC.

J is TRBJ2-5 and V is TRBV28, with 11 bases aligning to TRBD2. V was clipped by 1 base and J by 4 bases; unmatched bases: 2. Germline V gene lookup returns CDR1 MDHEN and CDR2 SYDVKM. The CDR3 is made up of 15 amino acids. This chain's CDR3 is CASSLLAGGRETQYF. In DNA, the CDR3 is TGTGCCAGCAGTTTATTAGCGGGGGGGCGAGAGACCCAGTACTTC.

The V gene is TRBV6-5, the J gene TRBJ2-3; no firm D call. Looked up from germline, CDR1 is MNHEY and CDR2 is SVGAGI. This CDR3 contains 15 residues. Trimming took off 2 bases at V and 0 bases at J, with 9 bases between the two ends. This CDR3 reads CASSYGGTSTDTQYF. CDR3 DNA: TGTGCCAGCAGTTACGGTGGTACTAGCACAGATACGCAGTATTTT.

In nucleotides, the CDR3 is TGTGCCAGCAGCTTGGTAGGACTCCGGGCCACAGATACGCAGTATTTT. This gives the protein CASSLVGLRATDTQYF. The chain recombines TRBV5-6 with TRBJ2-3, with a weak D call TRBD2 (5 bases). CDR3 length: 16 amino acids. V was pared by 0 bases and J by 2 bases, with 13 bases between. Germline V gives CDR1 SGHDT, CDR2 YYEEEE.

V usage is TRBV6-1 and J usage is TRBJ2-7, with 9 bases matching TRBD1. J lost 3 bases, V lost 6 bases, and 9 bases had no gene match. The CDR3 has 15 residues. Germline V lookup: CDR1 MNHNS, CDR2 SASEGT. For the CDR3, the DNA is TGTGCCAGCAGACCTCCGGGACAGGGAGACTACGAGCAGTACTTC. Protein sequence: CASRPPGQGDYEQYF.

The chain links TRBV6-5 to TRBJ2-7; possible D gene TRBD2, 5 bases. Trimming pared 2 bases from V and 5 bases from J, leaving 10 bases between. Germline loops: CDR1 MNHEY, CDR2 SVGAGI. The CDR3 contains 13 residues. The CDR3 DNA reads TGTGCCAGCAGTTACGGCCGAGGGAACGAGCAGTACTTC. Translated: CASSYGRGNEQYF.

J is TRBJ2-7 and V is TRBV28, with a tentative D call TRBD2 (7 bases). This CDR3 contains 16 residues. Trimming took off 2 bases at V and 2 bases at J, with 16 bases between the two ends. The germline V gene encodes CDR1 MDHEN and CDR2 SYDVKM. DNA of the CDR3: TGTGCCAGCAGTTTAATGGGTGGGGGGGCACCCTACGAGCAGTACTTC. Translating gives CASSLMGGGAPYEQYF.

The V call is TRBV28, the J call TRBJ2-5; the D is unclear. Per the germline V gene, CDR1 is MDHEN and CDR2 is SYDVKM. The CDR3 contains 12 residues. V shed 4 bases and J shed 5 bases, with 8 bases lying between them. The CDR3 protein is CASSSQRETQYF. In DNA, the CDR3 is TGTGCCAGCAGTTCCCAGAGGGAGACCCAGTACTTC.

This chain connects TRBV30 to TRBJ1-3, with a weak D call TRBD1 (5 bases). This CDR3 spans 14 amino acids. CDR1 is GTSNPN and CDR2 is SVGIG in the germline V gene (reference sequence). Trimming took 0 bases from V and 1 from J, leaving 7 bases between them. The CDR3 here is CAWSVGVSGNTIYF. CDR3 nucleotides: TGTGCCTGGAGTGTAGGGGTATCTGGAAACACCATATATTTT.

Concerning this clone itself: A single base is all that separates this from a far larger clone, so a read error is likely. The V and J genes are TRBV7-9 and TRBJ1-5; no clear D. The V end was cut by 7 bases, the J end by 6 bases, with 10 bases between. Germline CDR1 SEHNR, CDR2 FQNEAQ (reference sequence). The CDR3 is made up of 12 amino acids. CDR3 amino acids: CASTAGSQPQHF. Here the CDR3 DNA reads TGTGCCAGCACCGCGGGAAGTCAGCCCCAGCATTTT. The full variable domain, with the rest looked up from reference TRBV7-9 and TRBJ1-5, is DTGVSQNPRHKITKRGQNVTFRCDPISEHNRLYWYRQTLGQGPEFLTYFQNEAQLEKSRLLSDRFSAERPKGSFSTLEIQRTEQGDSAMYLCASTAGSQPQHFGDGTRLSIL.

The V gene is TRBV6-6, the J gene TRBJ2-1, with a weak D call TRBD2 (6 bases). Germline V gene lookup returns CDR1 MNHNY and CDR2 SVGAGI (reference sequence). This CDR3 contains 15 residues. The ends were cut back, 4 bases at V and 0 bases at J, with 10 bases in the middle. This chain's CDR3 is CASSSVADSYNEQFF. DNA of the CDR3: TGTGCCAGCAGTTCGGTAGCGGACTCCTACAATGAGCAGTTCTTC.

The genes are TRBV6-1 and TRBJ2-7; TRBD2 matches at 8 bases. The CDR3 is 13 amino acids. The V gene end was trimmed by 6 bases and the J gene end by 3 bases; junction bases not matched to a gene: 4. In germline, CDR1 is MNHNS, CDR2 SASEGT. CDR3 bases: TGTGCCAGCAGCCCTCGGGAGGGCTACGAGCAGTACTTC. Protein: CASSPREGYEQYF.

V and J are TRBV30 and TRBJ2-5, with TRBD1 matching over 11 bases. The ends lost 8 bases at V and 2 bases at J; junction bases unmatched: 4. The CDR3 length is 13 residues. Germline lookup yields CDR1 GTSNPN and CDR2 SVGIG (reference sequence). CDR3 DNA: TGTGCCGGGGACAGGGGGACGCAAGAGACCCAGTACTTC. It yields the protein CAGDRGTQETQYF.

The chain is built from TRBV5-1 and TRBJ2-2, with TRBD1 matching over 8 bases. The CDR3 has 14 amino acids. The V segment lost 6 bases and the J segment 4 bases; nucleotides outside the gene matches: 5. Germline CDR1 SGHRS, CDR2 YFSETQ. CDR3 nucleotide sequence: TGCGCCAGCACGGGACAGGCTGGCACCGGGGAGCTGTTTTTT. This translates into CASTGQAGTGELFF.

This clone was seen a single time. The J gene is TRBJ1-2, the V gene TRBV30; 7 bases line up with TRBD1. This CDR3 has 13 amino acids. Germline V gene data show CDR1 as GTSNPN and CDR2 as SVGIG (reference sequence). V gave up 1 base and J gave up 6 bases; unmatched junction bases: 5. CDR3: CAWSGWTGDGYTF. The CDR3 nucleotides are TGTGCCTGGAGTGGTTGGACAGGAGATGGCTACACCTTC.

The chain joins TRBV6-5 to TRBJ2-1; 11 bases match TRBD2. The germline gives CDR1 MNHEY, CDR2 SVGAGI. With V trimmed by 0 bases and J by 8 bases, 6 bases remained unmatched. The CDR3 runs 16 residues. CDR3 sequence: CASSYSSGRASYEQFF. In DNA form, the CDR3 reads TGTGCCAGCAGTTACTCTAGCGGGAGGGCCAGTTATGAGCAGTTCTTC.

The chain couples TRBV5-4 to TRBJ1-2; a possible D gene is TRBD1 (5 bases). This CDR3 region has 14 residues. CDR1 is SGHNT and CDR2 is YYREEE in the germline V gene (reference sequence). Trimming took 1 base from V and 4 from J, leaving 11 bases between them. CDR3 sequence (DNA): TGTGCCAGCAGCTTGTATGGGGCAGCCTATGGCTACACCTTC. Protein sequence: CASSLYGAAYGYTF.

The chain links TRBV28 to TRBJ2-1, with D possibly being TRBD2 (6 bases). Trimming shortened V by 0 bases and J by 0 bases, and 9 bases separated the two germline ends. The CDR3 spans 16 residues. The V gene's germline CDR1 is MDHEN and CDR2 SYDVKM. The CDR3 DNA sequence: TGTGCCAGCAGTTTATGGGCGGGATTCTCCTACAATGAGCAGTTCTTC. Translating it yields CASSLWAGFSYNEQFF.